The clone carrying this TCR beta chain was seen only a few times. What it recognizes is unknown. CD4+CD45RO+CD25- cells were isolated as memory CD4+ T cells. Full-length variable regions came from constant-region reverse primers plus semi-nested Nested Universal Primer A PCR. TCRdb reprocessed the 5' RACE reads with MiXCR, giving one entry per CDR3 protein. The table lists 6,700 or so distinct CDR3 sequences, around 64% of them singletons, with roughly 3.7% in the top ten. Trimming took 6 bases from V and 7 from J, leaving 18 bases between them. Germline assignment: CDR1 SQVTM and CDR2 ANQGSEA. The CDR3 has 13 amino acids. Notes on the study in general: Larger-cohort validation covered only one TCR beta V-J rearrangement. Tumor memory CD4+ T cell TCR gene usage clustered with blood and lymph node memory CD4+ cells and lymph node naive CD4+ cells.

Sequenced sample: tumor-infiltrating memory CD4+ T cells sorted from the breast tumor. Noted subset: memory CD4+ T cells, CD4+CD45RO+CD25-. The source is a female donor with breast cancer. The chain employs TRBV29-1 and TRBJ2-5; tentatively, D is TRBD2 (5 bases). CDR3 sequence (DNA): TGCAGCGTCCTGAGGGCCGGGAAGGTGACCCAGTACTTC. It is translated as CSVLRAGKVTQYF.